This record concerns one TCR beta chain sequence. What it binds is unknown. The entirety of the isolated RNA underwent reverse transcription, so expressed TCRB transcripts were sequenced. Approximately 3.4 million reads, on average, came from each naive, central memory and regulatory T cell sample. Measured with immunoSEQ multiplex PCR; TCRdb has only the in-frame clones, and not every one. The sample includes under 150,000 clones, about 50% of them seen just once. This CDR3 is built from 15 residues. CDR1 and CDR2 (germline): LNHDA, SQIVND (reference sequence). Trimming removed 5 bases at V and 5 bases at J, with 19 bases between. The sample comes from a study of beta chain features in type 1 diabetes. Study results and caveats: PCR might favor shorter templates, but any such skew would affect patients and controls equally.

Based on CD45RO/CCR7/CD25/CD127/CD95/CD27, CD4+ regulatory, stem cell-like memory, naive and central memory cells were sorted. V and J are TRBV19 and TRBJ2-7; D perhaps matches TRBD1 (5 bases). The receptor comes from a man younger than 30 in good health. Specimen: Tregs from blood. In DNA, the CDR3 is TGTGCCAGTAGTTCCCGGAGCCAGGGCAGGAACGAGCAGTACTTC. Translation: CASSSRSQGRNEQYF.